This T cell receptor beta chain was sequenced for a study of T cell responses to AZD1222 COVID-19 vaccine (dated by TCRdb to the early 2020s). In the study overall: A total of just over 230 trial participants underwent TCR sequencing, of whom nearly 210 had received two doses of AZD1222 and some 26 had received two doses of the MenACWY control vaccine. Trial participants were enrolled by age into subgroups of 18-55, 56-69 and 70-plus years, and about 150, 27 and 61 TCR-sequenced participants, respectively, were included in these subgroups.

The CDR3 regions of human TCRbeta chains were subjected to immunosequencing. In the original analysis: TCRs in the repertoires were compared against a reference library of SARS-CoV-2-specific TCRs that had been generated with the MIRA antigen-specificity platform. Breadth was defined as the fraction of unique TCRs that were SARS-CoV-2-associated. Depth was defined as the fraction of total T cells that were SARS-CoV-2-associated. Using the MIRA data, each spike-specific TCR was assigned both to the spike region to which the TCR was reactive and to a CD4 or CD8 class. Log10-transformed breadth and depth values were compared by one-way ANOVA with Sidak's multiple comparisons tests. TCRdb took over this immuneACCESS table, retaining in-frame rearrangements with V and J assigned. Such tables are incomplete; in checked studies, under half of the missing clones stem from an unresolved V gene, and the remainder is unexplained. For V, J and clone size, that table is used; D and trimming come from the DNA. In this sample the table shows 120,000 to 150,000 clones, 88% of which occur a single time. In total, the top ten clones hold 5% to 6.5% of the sample.

This specimen's time point label, interpreted: about 28 days (+/-7) after the second vaccine dose. In the paper's terms, the treatment or condition label means: meningococcal conjugate vaccine given as trial control. The vaccinee samples were drawn from two UK trials, COV001 and COV002, one of which was a single-blind randomized controlled phase 2/3 trial testing AZD1222 (ChAdOx1 nCoV-19) in healthy adults. For TCRbeta chain sequencing, PBMC samples from trial participants were taken at day 0 and at day 28 after the second dose. Overall results and qualifications from the work: Most participants were white British and females outnumbered males, and the authors suggested that clonal diversity may have been underestimated. Nearly half of unique spike-specific TCRs reportedly recognized epitopes outside regions mutated in the B.1.351 and B.1.1.7 variants. Only five to seven AZD1222 recipients were SARS-CoV-2 seropositive at baseline, limiting conclusions about previously exposed vaccinees. The vaccine-associated CD4 TCRs covered the entire spike protein, and the dominant responses fell in regions 160-218 and 743-854. Because no samples from the day 14 peak response were available, repertoires could be characterized only after the peak T cell response. The 56-69-year group was small, and its depth increase did not reach significance, likely because of low power. Spike-specific TCR breadth and depth rose significantly after two AZD1222 doses compared with day 0 and with MenACWY recipients.

In the case of this clone: The antigen this receptor binds is unknown. Base qualities are not provided; no much larger clone lies one nucleotide away.

There are 19 amino acids in the CDR3, from cysteine to phenylalanine inclusive. The entry retains the CDR3 DNA only, 57 bases that are in frame from base 1. In the germline V gene (reference sequence), CDR1 corresponds to SEHNR and CDR2 to FQNEAQ. V has 2 bases trimmed and J has 0 bases trimmed; junction bases matching no gene number 10. The sequence was obtained from an adult who received the MenACWY meningococcal vaccine as a control. The sequencing here drew on peripheral blood, taken 28 days after the second dose of the MenACWY control vaccine. The chain employs TRBV7-9 and TRBJ1-6, and 7 junctional nucleotides match TRBD1. The nucleotides read TGTGCCAGCAGCTTACGGAGGACAGGCCAGAGCTCCTATAATTCACCCCTCCACTTT. Translated, this is CASSLRRTGQSSYNSPLHF.